Presented here are 21 T cell receptor beta chains from one specimen sequenced in a study of blood T cells in healthy people across ages. Through a sample-barcoded 5' primer and a J-beta primer mix, a second PCR was run for about 6 to 11 cycles. MiXCR, run by TCRdb on the 5' RACE reads, gives a single entry per CDR3 protein. The sample has nearly 800,000 distinct CDR3 sequences; roughly 50% are singletons. What was sequenced was blood. Receptors were obtained from a man aged 35-49 years in good health.

This clonotype was counted ten times or more. The rearrangement joins TRBV20-1 to TRBJ1-2; D is ambiguous. CDR3 length equals 14 residues. V was shortened by 6 bases and J by 6 bases, with 20 bases between the two germline ends. Germline CDR1 and CDR2: DFQATT and SNEGSKA (reference sequence). The CDR3 loop is CSAKTSFWEDGYTF. The CDR3 nucleotides are TGCAGTGCGAAAACCTCCTTTTGGGAGGATGGCTACACCTTC.

The rearrangement links TRBV6-2 or TRBV6-3 to TRBJ2-1, with D tentatively TRBD1 (6 bases). CDR3 length: 16 residues. Germline V gives CDR1 MNHEY, CDR2 SVGEGT. Trimming removed 6 bases at V and 0 bases at J, with 15 bases between. CDR3 sequence (DNA): TGTGCCAGCAGGGGACGGGACACGAGCTCCTACAATGAGCAGTTCTTC. This translates into CASRGRDTSSYNEQFF.

The table lists this clonotype with a few counts. The V call is TRBV11-2, the J call TRBJ2-5; 8 nucleotides align to TRBD1. The junction had 7 bases not matched to a gene; V was cut back by 5 bases and J by 5 bases. This CDR3 has 14 residues. CDR1 is SGHAT and CDR2 is FQNNGV in the germline V gene. The DNA of the CDR3 is TGTGCCAGCAGCCCGACAGGGGTCTTTGAGACCCAGTACTTC. It specifies CASSPTGVFETQYF.

This clonotype occurred a few times. The J gene is TRBJ2-3, the V gene TRBV28; tentatively, D is TRBD2 (7 bases). The V gene's germline CDR1 is MDHEN and CDR2 SYDVKM. The CDR3 contains 15 residues. Trimming shortened V by 7 bases and J by 1 base, and 15 bases separated the two germline ends. The CDR3: CASTRGGDRTDTQYF. DNA for the CDR3: TGTGCCAGCACCCGAGGGGGGGACCGCACAGATACGCAGTATTTT.

The sample holds a few counts of this clonotype. The chain links TRBV5-5 to TRBJ2-3; 9 bases line up with TRBD1. J gave up 7 bases and V 0 bases, and 9 bases lay outside the gene matches. Germline V gives CDR1 SGHKS, CDR2 YYEKEE (reference sequence). This CDR3 comprises 16 residues. This CDR3 reads CASSLAVDRGIYTQYF. CDR3 sequence (DNA): TGTGCCAGCAGCTTGGCAGTTGACAGGGGGATTTATACGCAGTATTTT.

This clonotype was seen more than once but under ten times. The chain uses TRBV6-4 and TRBJ2-1; D is perhaps TRBD2 (5 bases). Germline loops: CDR1 MRHNA, CDR2 SNTAGT. V lost 4 bases to trimming and J lost 8 bases, with 15 bases between them. This CDR3 region has 14 residues. The chain's CDR3 is CASSATGFSDEQFF. For the CDR3, the DNA is TGTGCCAGCAGTGCCACGGGGTTCTCGGATGAGCAGTTCTTC.

This clonotype turned up a few times. The chain uses TRBV21-1 and TRBJ2-3; no DNA check was done on the table's D call, TRBD1. TRBV21-1 is reported as a pseudogene. The CDR3 runs 16 residues. The CDR3 nucleotides are TGTGCCAGCAGCGCGTCGGACAGGGAAGGAACAGATACGCAGTATTTT. Its translation is CASSASDREGTDTQYF.

The chain carries TRBV15 and TRBJ2-3; D ambiguous. V lost 1 base to trimming and J lost 5 bases, with 13 bases between them. This CDR3 region has 15 residues. Per germline, CDR1 LNHNV and CDR2 YYDKDF (reference sequence). CDR3 DNA: TGTGCCACCAGCAGAGCCGGCGGAACGGGAGATACGCAGTATTTT. Protein: CATSRAGGTGDTQYF.

The chain is built from TRBV25-1 and TRBJ2-7; maybe TRBD1 (5 bases). Germline loops: CDR1 MGHDK, CDR2 SYGVNS. Trimming took 1 base from V and 2 from J, leaving 9 bases between them. The CDR3 is 14 amino acids. CDR3 in amino acids: CASSEWGETYEQYF. DNA for the CDR3: TGTGCCAGCAGTGAATGGGGCGAAACCTACGAGCAGTACTTC.

This CDR3 reads CASGLAAINEQFF. CDR3 coding DNA: TGTGCTAGTGGTTTGGCAGCGATCAATGAGCAGTTCTTC. This chain uses TRBV12-5 with TRBJ2-1; D is undetermined. The V gene's germline CDR1 is LGHNT and CDR2 FRNRAP. This CDR3 is 13 amino acids long. V was pared by 1 base and J by 6 bases, with 7 bases between.

The CDR3: CASSLQGPAGNTIYF. CDR3 DNA: TGTGCCAGCAGCTTACAGGGGCCCGCTGGAAACACCATATATTTT. The chain couples TRBV7-2 to TRBJ1-3; D possibly corresponds to TRBD1 (6 bases). CDR3 length: 15 amino acids. The V gene lost 2 bases and the J gene lost 2 bases, with 10 bases spanning the gap. The germline V gene encodes CDR1 SGHTA and CDR2 FQGNSA.

The genes are TRBV27 and TRBJ2-5, with a tentative D call TRBD1 (6 bases). This CDR3 is built from 14 residues. V was clipped by 6 bases and J by 2 bases, with 13 bases between them. Germline V lookup: CDR1 MNHEY, CDR2 SMNVEV (reference sequence). The DNA for the CDR3 is TGTGCCAGCAGCCCGGGACATCCACAAGAGACCCAGTACTTC. It encodes CASSPGHPQETQYF.

This rearrangement joins TRBV12-3 or TRBV12-4 to TRBJ2-7, with a possible D match to TRBD2 (5 bases). The V end was cut by 4 bases, the J end by 3 bases, with 13 bases between. The CDR3 spans 14 residues. In DNA, the CDR3 is TGTGCCAGCAGTTCAGTCTCCGGGGACTACGAGCAGTACTTC. Its protein is CASSSVSGDYEQYF.

CDR3 sequence reads: CAMARDLGDTQYF. The CDR3, as DNA: TGTGCCATGGCCCGGGACCTAGGAGATACGCAGTATTTT. The genes are TRBV10-3 and TRBJ2-3; possibly TRBD1 or TRBD2 for D (5 bases each). There are 13 residues in the CDR3. Germline-derived CDR1 and CDR2 are ENHRY and SYGVKD. Trimming shortened V by 9 bases and J by 5 bases, and 15 bases separated the two germline ends.

This clonotype appeared a few times. The V gene is TRBV24-1, the J gene TRBJ2-5; TRBD2 aligns across 13 bases. Trimming took 4 bases from V and 3 from J; bases not matched to a gene: 1. Germline CDR1 reads KGHDR; CDR2 reads SFDVKD. The CDR3 is made up of 15 amino acids. This CDR3 is CATSDGTSGEETQYF. CDR3 in DNA: TGTGCCACCAGTGACGGGACTAGCGGGGAAGAGACCCAGTACTTC.

The gene calls are TRBV7-6 and TRBJ2-1; tentative D call: TRBD2 (6 bases). Germline loops: CDR1 SGHVS, CDR2 FNYEAQ. The CDR3 totals 20 residues. With 1 base removed from V and 13 bases from J, the gap between germline ends came to 35 bases. CDR3 protein: CASSLEPTGGLAIMRETQFF. In DNA form, the CDR3 reads TGTGCCAGCAGCTTAGAGCCTACCGGGGGATTAGCTATAATGAGAGAGACCCAGTTCTTC.

This chain joins TRBV20-1 and TRBJ2-5, with 8 bases aligning to TRBD1. Unmatched junction bases numbered 4, after V lost 3 bases and J lost 4 bases. This CDR3 is built from 13 residues. Germline CDR1 is DFQATT and CDR2 is SNEGSKA (reference sequence). Here the CDR3 reads CSARDRVGETQYF. CDR3 DNA sequence: TGCAGTGCTAGGGACAGGGTTGGAGAGACCCAGTACTTC.

In its sample, this clonotype was seen once. The V call is TRBV5-1, the J call TRBJ1-1; a weak D match, TRBD1 (5 bases). The CDR3 runs 18 residues. Germline V gives CDR1 SGHRS, CDR2 YFSETQ. With 0 bases removed from V and 0 bases from J, the gap between germline ends came to 18 bases. The CDR3: CASSLATLGAGMNTEAFF. In nucleotides, the CDR3 is TGCGCCAGCAGCTTGGCCACTCTAGGGGCGGGTATGAACACTGAAGCTTTCTTT.

The sample holds many counts of this clonotype. This chain uses TRBV3-1 with TRBJ2-7; D gene ambiguous. V was clipped by 2 bases and J by 2 bases, with 10 bases between them. CDR3 size: 14 residues. Germline lookup yields CDR1 LGHDT and CDR2 YNNKEL (reference sequence). The CDR3 here is CASSQTDGAYEQYF. The CDR3, as DNA: TGTGCCAGCAGCCAAACGGACGGAGCCTACGAGCAGTACTTC.

This clonotype has a handful of counts. The chain carries TRBV27 and TRBJ1-4; no clear D gene. Germline CDR1 reads MNHEY; CDR2 reads SMNVEV (reference sequence). Trimming left V 3 bases short and J 0 bases short, with 8 bases between. CDR3 length equals 15 residues. CDR3 region: CASSLSRATNEKLFF. The CDR3 nucleotides are TGTGCCAGCAGTTTGTCCCGAGCAACTAATGAAAAACTGTTTTTT. Combining the CDR3 with reference TRBV27 and TRBJ1-4 gives the whole variable domain EAQVTQNPRYLITVTGKKLTVTCSQNMNHEYMSWYRQDPGLGLRQIYYSMNVEVTDKGDVPEGYKVSRKEKRNFPLILESPSPNQTSLYFCASSLSRATNEKLFFGSGTQLSVL.

V is TRBV6-1 and J is TRBJ2-1, with D unresolved. The CDR3 contains 14 residues. Germline lookup yields CDR1 MNHNS and CDR2 SASEGT. Trimming removed 3 bases from V and 3 bases from J, with 9 bases in between. The DNA of the CDR3 is TGTGCCAGCAGTGACGTGGGAAACTACAATGAGCAGTTCTTC. It is translated as CASSDVGNYNEQFF.